This entry lists 26 T cell receptor beta chains sequenced from one sample in a study of blood T cell repertoires in COVID-19. Some clones are missing from TCRdb's copy, which holds only in-frame ones; the method was immunoSEQ multiplex PCR. The table has about 250,000 clones, 88% seen once. The sequencing sample was made of peripheral blood. The origin of the receptors is an elderly man with acute or convalescent COVID-19.

The chain has TRBV14 and TRBJ2-5; D may be TRBD2 (6 bases). The CDR3 is 14 amino acids. The V end lost 4 bases, the J end lost 5 bases, and 14 bases lay between the germline ends. CDR1 and CDR2 (germline): SGHDN, FVKESK. CDR3 coding DNA: TGTGCCAGCAGCCGAGGGACTCCGAGGGAGACCCAGTACTTC. It yields the protein CASSRGTPRETQYF.

V usage is TRBV3-1 (or the pseudogene TRBV3-2) and J usage is TRBJ2-7, with D maybe TRBD1 (6 bases). V lost 2 bases and J lost 4, with 15 bases in between. There are 15 residues in the CDR3. Germline V gene lookup returns CDR1 LGHDT and CDR2 YNNKEL (reference sequence). DNA for the CDR3: TGTGCCAGCAGCCAACGTGCAGGGGAAGGGTACGAGCAGTACTTC. Amino acid sequence: CASSQRAGEGYEQYF.

This chain links TRBV29-1 with TRBJ2-6, with D maybe TRBD1 (5 bases). V was clipped by 2 bases and J by 0 bases, with 11 bases between them. Germline V gene sequence: CDR1 SQVTM, CDR2 ANQGSEA. The CDR3 has 16 amino acids. The CDR3 spells CSVEQDTSSGANVLTF. CDR3 nucleotide sequence: TGCAGCGTTGAACAGGACACAAGCTCTGGGGCCAACGTCCTGACTTTC.

The CDR3 spells CASSLGAGRISNQPQHF. For the CDR3, the DNA is TGTGCCAGCAGCTTAGGGGCTGGCAGGATTAGCAATCAGCCCCAGCATTTT. The rearrangement joins TRBV7-8 to TRBJ1-5; D unclear. The CDR3 loop spans 17 amino acids. Trimming left V 1 base short and J 0 bases short, with 13 bases between. In germline, CDR1 is SGHVS, CDR2 FQNEAQ.

The CDR3 protein is CASSNPGRGYEKLFF. The DNA for the CDR3 is TGTGCCAGTAGTAACCCAGGGCGAGGATATGAAAAACTGTTTTTT. V usage is TRBV19 and J usage is TRBJ1-4; tentatively, D is TRBD1 (5 bases). The CDR3 has 15 residues. Germline V lookup: CDR1 LNHDA, CDR2 SQIVND (reference sequence). V was trimmed by 4 bases and J by 6 bases, leaving 15 bases between them.

This chain uses TRBV7-9 with TRBJ2-1; 7 bases are a match to TRBD1. Per germline, CDR1 SEHNR and CDR2 FQNEAQ (reference sequence). This CDR3 has 18 residues. V trimming: 2 bases; J trimming: 0 bases; junction bases outside the gene matches: 10. CDR3 sequence reads: CASSLKGQGESSYNEQFF. In nucleotides, the CDR3 is TGTGCCAGCAGCTTAAAGGGGCAGGGGGAGAGCTCCTACAATGAGCAGTTCTTC.

J is TRBJ2-5 and V is TRBV12-3 or TRBV12-4; possibly TRBD2 for D (5 bases). V was pared by 3 bases and J by 5 bases, with 10 bases between. This CDR3 contains 13 residues. In DNA form, the CDR3 reads TGTGCCAGCAGTTTGTTTCGAGGGGAGACCCAGTACTTC. This gives the protein CASSLFRGETQYF.

The chain recombines TRBV7-2 with TRBJ2-1, with unresolved D. There are 14 residues in the CDR3. Trimming cost V 1 base and J 9 bases, with 13 bases left between them. Germline values: CDR1 SGHTA, CDR2 FQGNSA. In DNA form, the CDR3 reads TGTGCCAGCAGCTTAGTTTCTATTAATCCTGAGCAGTTCTTC. As protein: CASSLVSINPEQFF.

This clone was seen more than once but under ten times. The gene calls are TRBV19 and TRBJ2-2, with D unresolved. The CDR3 is 13 residues long. V was trimmed by 6 bases and J by 4 bases, leaving 9 bases between them. Per the germline V gene, CDR1 is LNHDA and CDR2 is SQIVND (reference sequence). The CDR3 is CASSLPPTGELFF. DNA of the CDR3: TGTGCCAGTAGCCTTCCTCCCACCGGGGAGCTGTTTTTT.

The chain is built from TRBV20-1 and TRBJ2-5; D unclear. The germline V gene has CDR1 DFQATT and CDR2 SNEGSKA (reference sequence). CDR3 length: 11 amino acids. The CDR3 coding sequence is TGCAGCTTCCTAAGTGCAGAGACCCAGTACTTC. It is translated as CSFLSAETQYF.

This chain's CDR3 is CASSSGLSQPQHF. CDR3 sequence (DNA): TGTGCCAGCTCATCAGGGCTTTCTCAGCCCCAGCATTTT. This chain joins TRBV18 and TRBJ1-5; maybe TRBD1 (5 bases). V was cut by 5 bases and J by 6 bases, with 11 bases left in between. The V gene's germline CDR1 is KGHSH and CDR2 LQKENI. This CDR3 has 13 residues.

The chain has TRBV7-9 and TRBJ2-1, with TRBD2 matching 14 bases. The V gene's germline CDR1 is SEHNR and CDR2 FQNEAQ (reference sequence). V lost 7 bases to trimming and J lost 8 bases; unmatched junction nucleotides: 13. The CDR3 is made up of 17 amino acids. CDR3 sequence reads: CASTWGQGLAGAHEQFF. CDR3 nucleotide sequence: TGTGCCAGCACCTGGGGACAGGGACTAGCGGGGGCCCATGAGCAGTTCTTC.

This chain joins TRBV7-6 and TRBJ2-3; D is unclear. The CDR3 runs to 14 residues. Germline V CDR1 and CDR2: SGHVS, FNYEAQ. The V gene lost 6 bases and the J gene lost 2 bases, with 12 bases spanning the gap. CDR3 sequence: CASSLMVDTDTQYF. The CDR3 region has the DNA TGTGCCAGCAGTCTTATGGTAGACACAGATACGCAGTATTTT.

A word on this clone: Other DNA sequences in this sample translate to the same CDR3. This chain uses TRBV12-3 or TRBV12-4 with TRBJ1-2; 8 bases line up with TRBD1. Trimming at V came to 3 bases and at J to 7 bases, leaving 4 bases not matched to a gene. The CDR3 is made up of 13 amino acids. The DNA for the CDR3 is TGTGCCAGCAGTTTCCAGGGGGCGGGTGGCTACACCTTC. Protein sequence: CASSFQGAGGYTF.

The chain joins TRBV29-1 to TRBJ2-5; 7 bases agree with TRBD1. CDR1 and CDR2 (germline): SQVTM, ANQGSEA. V trimming: 3 bases; J trimming: 4 bases; junction bases outside the gene matches: 2. There are 12 residues in the CDR3. CDR3 in DNA: TGCAGCGTTGATCCAGGGGGAGAGACCCAGTACTTC. Protein product: CSVDPGGETQYF.

The rearrangement links TRBV4-3 to TRBJ1-6; TRBD1 might be the D (5 bases). Trimming stripped 1 base from V and 0 bases from J, with 7 bases between. There are 16 residues in the CDR3. Germline loops: CDR1 LGHNA, CDR2 YSLEER. DNA of the CDR3: TGCGCCAGCAGCCAAGCCGGGGGCTCCTATAATTCACCCCTCCACTTT. It encodes CASSQAGGSYNSPLHF.

This clone was seen once. CDR3 coding DNA: TGTGCCAGCAGTCCACCGGGACAGAGCTCCTACGAGCAGTACTTC. This encodes CASSPPGQSSYEQYF. The chain has TRBV6-2 or TRBV6-3 and TRBJ2-7; 7 nucleotides line up with TRBD1. CDR1 and CDR2 from the germline V gene are MNHEY and SVGEGT. The V gene end was trimmed by 5 bases and the J gene end by 0 bases; junction bases not matched to a gene: 7. The CDR3 consists of 15 residues.

The V call is TRBV6-1, the J call TRBJ2-1; TRBD1 might be the D (5 bases). Germline-derived CDR1 and CDR2 are MNHNS and SASEGT. The V and J ends lost 2 bases and 2 bases respectively, with 13 bases between them. The CDR3 has 16 amino acids. In DNA form, the CDR3 reads TGTGCCAGCAGTGAATACGAACAGGCACCCTACAATGAGCAGTTCTTC. Protein sequence: CASSEYEQAPYNEQFF.

In regard to this clone: In the same sample, other DNA sequences code for this CDR3. The rearrangement uses TRBV5-1 and TRBJ2-7, with 8 bases that match TRBD1. The trim removed 4 bases at V and 2 bases at J, leaving 5 bases unmatched. CDR3 size: 14 residues. Germline lookup yields CDR1 SGHRS and CDR2 YFSETQ. Here the CDR3 reads CASSAGQGAYEQYF. The CDR3 DNA reads TGCGCCAGCAGCGCCGGACAGGGAGCCTACGAGCAGTACTTC.

This chain links TRBV5-1 with TRBJ1-4, with no clear D. The ends were cut back, 7 bases at V and 4 bases at J, with 17 bases in the middle. The CDR3 is 15 amino acids. CDR1 is SGHRS, CDR2 YFSETQ, per germline. The CDR3 is CASGEEGSGNEKLFF. The CDR3 nucleotides read TGCGCCAGCGGCGAAGAAGGAAGCGGTAATGAAAAACTGTTTTTT.

The chain has TRBV7-2 and TRBJ2-6; D not resolved. Trimming shortened V by 4 bases and J by 2 bases, and 12 bases separated the two germline ends. This CDR3 region has 16 residues. Germline V gene lookup returns CDR1 SGHTA and CDR2 FQGNSA. The CDR3 nucleotides are TGTGCCAGCAGCTCCCTCTCAGGAACTGGGGCCAACGTCCTGACTTTC. It translates to CASSSLSGTGANVLTF.

The gene calls are TRBV19 and TRBJ1-1, with a weak D call TRBD1 (5 bases). Germline V gene sequence: CDR1 LNHDA, CDR2 SQIVND (reference sequence). Trimming left V 0 bases short and J 9 bases short, with 11 bases between. The CDR3 runs 13 residues. CDR3 amino acids: CASSIDPAGKAFF. The CDR3 DNA reads as TGTGCCAGTAGTATAGACCCGGCAGGGAAAGCTTTCTTT.

The rearrangement links TRBV7-2 to TRBJ1-6; unclear D gene. V was shortened by 2 bases and J by 7 bases, with 3 bases between the two germline ends. The length of the CDR3 is 12 residues. Germline-derived CDR1 and CDR2 are SGHTA and FQGNSA. In DNA form, the CDR3 reads TGTGCCAGCAGCTTACGGAATTCACCCCTCCACTTT. Translation: CASSLRNSPLHF.

The chain employs TRBV10-3 and TRBJ2-2; 11 bases map to TRBD2. The CDR3 runs to 15 residues. V was pared by 6 bases and J by 4 bases, with 4 bases of the junction left unmatched. In germline, CDR1 is ENHRY, CDR2 SYGVKD. In nucleotides, the CDR3 is TGTGCCATCAGCCGGACTAGCGGGTCCACCGGGGAGCTGTTTTTT. Encoded protein: CAISRTSGSTGELFF.

As concerns this clone: Within the sample, other DNA sequences also encode this same CDR3. The CDR3: CASSQQGNQPQHF. The CDR3, as DNA: TGTGCCAGTAGTCAACAGGGAAATCAGCCCCAGCATTTT. The V and J genes are TRBV19 and TRBJ1-5; D may be TRBD1 (6 bases). V was clipped by 5 bases and J by 4 bases, with 9 bases between them. This CDR3 has 13 amino acids. Germline V gene data show CDR1 as LNHDA and CDR2 as SQIVND (reference sequence). Looking up the rest from reference TRBV19 and TRBJ1-5 gives the full variable domain: DGGITQSPKYLFRKEGQNVTLSCEQNLNHDAMYWYRQDPGQGLRLIYYSQIVNDFQKGDIAEGYSVSREKKESFPLTVTSAQKNPTAFYLCASSQQGNQPQHFGDGTRLSIL.

V gene TRBV29-1 combines with J gene TRBJ2-5; tentative D call: TRBD1 (6 bases). The CDR3 consists of 14 residues. Per germline, CDR1 SQVTM and CDR2 ANQGSEA. The CDR3 DNA is TGCAGTTATGCCCCGGGACACCTACAAGAGACCCAGTACTTC. Translated: CSYAPGHLQETQYF.